What follows are 3 T cell receptor beta chains derived from one specimen sequenced in a study of CD4+ T cells in melanoma. Generated by immunoSEQ multiplex PCR, the TCRdb table keeps only in-frame clones and is missing some. The repertoire has approximately 6,600 clones, around 63% of them found once; the top ten carry approximately 31%. The sample consisted of cells from a culture (not recorded whether cultured in vitro). Receptors originate from a human donor with melanoma.

CDR3 coding DNA: TGTGCCAGCAGCCGATACAGGGCGGAAGAGACCCAGTACTTC. Protein sequence: CASSRYRAEETQYF. V gene TRBV11-2 combines with J gene TRBJ2-5; TRBD1 might be the D (6 bases). Germline V gene sequence: CDR1 SGHAT, CDR2 FQNNGV. The length of the CDR3 is 14 residues. Trimming took off 5 bases at V and 3 bases at J, with 13 bases between the two ends.

The genes are TRBV4-1 and TRBJ2-5; 10 positions match TRBD1. Germline trimming cut 3 bases from V and 5 bases from J; bases unmatched to any gene: 6. The CDR3 runs to 15 residues. Germline loops: CDR1 MGHRA, CDR2 YSYEKL. Here the CDR3 DNA reads TGCGCCAGCAGCCAGAGGGGACAGGGGTTGGAGACCCAGTACTTC. This sequence encodes CASSQRGQGLETQYF.

The chain couples TRBV10-2 to TRBJ1-1; TRBD1 matches at 11 bases. The germline V gene encodes CDR1 WSHSY and CDR2 SAAADI. After removal of 9 bases from V and 4 bases from J, the junction contained 7 bases not matched to a gene. This CDR3 is 14 amino acids long. CDR3 DNA sequence: TGCGCCAGTCTCACCGGGACAGGGGGCACTGAAGCTTTCTTT. Translated: CASLTGTGGTEAFF.